These 32 T cell receptor beta chains came from one sample sequenced in a study of response to subunit inactivated influenza vaccine. TCRdb re-called the RT-PCR reads through MiXCR, storing one row per CDR3 protein. The sample records roughly 650,000 distinct CDR3 sequences, roughly 15% being singletons. The sample in question was PBMCs from blood, obtained roughly 2 weeks before vaccination. The receptors derive from a man aged 45-65 years who received an inactivated influenza vaccine.

This clonotype was counted ten times or more. The genes are TRBV12-3 or TRBV12-4 and TRBJ2-2; the D gene could be TRBD1 or TRBD2 (5 bases each). CDR3 size: 18 residues. Between the trimmed V and J ends, which lost 7 bases and 3 bases, there was a span of 24 bases. The CDR3 loop reads CASTLRSGLGSYTGELFF. The CDR3 DNA reads as TGTGCCAGCACCCTCAGGTCGGGGCTAGGAAGTTACACCGGGGAGCTGTTTTTT.

V gene TRBV28 combines with J gene TRBJ2-1, with 7 bases identical to TRBD1. Germline V gene data show CDR1 as MDHEN and CDR2 as SYDVKM. Trimming removed 6 bases from V and 6 bases from J; junction bases left unmatched: 14. This CDR3 is built from 16 residues. The DNA for the CDR3 is TGTGCCAGCAGAACTTCCCGACAGGGTTGGGGCAATGAGCAGTTCTTC. Translated, it gives CASRTSRQGWGNEQFF.

This clonotype was found many times. J is TRBJ2-5 and V is TRBV12-3 or TRBV12-4, with 7 bases fitting TRBD2. Trimming removed 6 bases from V and 5 bases from J; junction bases left unmatched: 6. This CDR3 comprises 13 residues. CDR3 loop: CASSELALETQYF. The CDR3 bases are TGTGCCAGCAGCGAACTAGCGTTGGAGACCCAGTACTTC.

This clonotype was recorded at least ten times. The chain joins TRBV28 to TRBJ1-6; D perhaps matches TRBD1 (6 bases). Looked up from germline, CDR1 is MDHEN and CDR2 is SYDVKM. The CDR3 is made up of 13 amino acids. V lost 8 bases, J lost 6 bases, and 11 bases lay in between. The CDR3 DNA reads TGTGCCAGCGATTTACAGGGTAATTCACCCCTCCACTTT. It yields the protein CASDLQGNSPLHF.

The CDR3 is CASSLGLDNEQFF. CDR3 DNA sequence: TGCGCCAGCAGCTTGGGACTAGATAATGAGCAGTTCTTC. The rearrangement uses TRBV5-1 and TRBJ2-1; tentative D call: TRBD2 (6 bases). The germline CDR1 and CDR2 sequences are SGHRS and YFSETQ. The CDR3 has 13 residues. Trimming took off 0 bases at V and 7 bases at J, with 8 bases between the two ends.

This rearrangement joins TRBV10-3 to TRBJ2-7; D unresolved. CDR3 size: 17 residues. Germline V gene data show CDR1 as ENHRY and CDR2 as SYGVKD. V was trimmed by 0 bases and J by 0 bases, leaving 15 bases between them. The CDR3 is CAISESGIRRNSYEQYF. CDR3 DNA sequence: TGTGCCATCAGTGAGTCGGGAATTCGACGGAACTCCTACGAGCAGTACTTC.

The V and J genes are TRBV20-1 and TRBJ2-3; D possibly corresponds to TRBD2 (8 bases). Germline loops: CDR1 DFQATT, CDR2 SNEGSKA (reference sequence). The CDR3 is made up of 14 amino acids. V was shortened by 6 bases and J by 4 bases, with 17 bases between the two germline ends. The CDR3 region has the DNA TGCAGTGCATCTCCGGGAGGGGGCGCAGATACGCAGTATTTT. Translated: CSASPGGGADTQYF.

The chain has TRBV10-3 and TRBJ1-2; TRBD1 matches 7 bases. Germline CDR1 and CDR2: ENHRY and SYGVKD. This CDR3 region has 12 residues. V was pared by 10 bases and J by 2 bases, with 4 bases of the junction left unmatched. The CDR3 is CATATGNYGYTF. For the CDR3, the DNA is TGTGCCACCGCGACAGGGAACTATGGCTACACCTTC.

This clonotype was detected many times. This chain connects TRBV14 to TRBJ2-7; 8 bases align to TRBD1. This CDR3 comprises 15 residues. Germline V lookup: CDR1 SGHDN, CDR2 FVKESK. Trimming removed 1 base from V and 3 bases from J; junction bases left unmatched: 5. The CDR3 sequence: CASSQGQGAFYEQYF. In DNA, the CDR3 is TGTGCCAGCAGCCAAGGTCAGGGGGCGTTCTACGAGCAGTACTTC.

This clonotype occurred many times. The V call is TRBV12-3 or TRBV12-4, the J call TRBJ2-7; TRBD1 matches at 7 bases. V was clipped by 4 bases and J by 6 bases; unmatched bases: 6. The CDR3 consists of 13 residues. CDR3 bases: TGTGCCAGCAGTTCCCGACAGGGTGGCGAGCAGTACTTC. Protein sequence: CASSSRQGGEQYF.

This clonotype was counted only a few times. The genes are TRBV9 and TRBJ1-2; D is possibly TRBD1 (6 bases). V lost 3 bases and J 1 base, leaving 16 bases between the germline ends. The germline V gene has CDR1 SGDLS and CDR2 YYNGEE. This CDR3 is built from 16 residues. The CDR3 region has the DNA TGTGCCAGCAGCGCCGGACAGAACCCCTATAACTATGGCTACACCTTC. As protein: CASSAGQNPYNYGYTF. Full variable domain (missing parts from reference TRBV9 and TRBJ1-2): DSGVTQTPKHLITATGQRVTLRCSPRSGDLSVYWYQQSLDQGLQFLIQYYNGEERAKGNILERFSAQQFPDLHSELNLSSLELGDSALYFCASSAGQNPYNYGYTFGSGTRLTVV.

This clonotype was found many times. The chain joins TRBV25-1 to TRBJ1-2; 8 bases agree with TRBD1. Germline CDR1 reads MGHDK; CDR2 reads SYGVNS. The length of the CDR3 is 12 residues. The V and J ends lost 11 bases and 6 bases, in that order; junction bases with no gene match: 8. The CDR3 here is CAVQQGADGYTF. CDR3 sequence (DNA): TGTGCCGTCCAGCAGGGGGCGGATGGCTACACCTTC.

As DNA, the CDR3 is TGTGCCAGCAGGCCACAGGGAGGTGGGGAAAAACTGTTTTTT. Residues: CASRPQGGGEKLFF. V is TRBV12-3 or TRBV12-4 and J is TRBJ1-4, with D perhaps TRBD1 (6 bases). The CDR3 has 14 residues. Deletions cut 6 bases from V and 8 bases from J, with 16 bases between.

This clonotype has at least ten counts. This chain connects TRBV4-1 to TRBJ1-4; tentatively, D is TRBD1 (6 bases). V lost 1 base, J lost 7 bases, and 16 bases lay in between. The CDR3 is 16 amino acids. CDR1 and CDR2 from the germline V gene are MGHRA and YSYEKL. The CDR3 sequence: CASSQGIGGAVEKLFF. CDR3 bases: TGCGCCAGCAGCCAAGGCATCGGGGGGGCGGTTGAAAAACTGTTTTTT.

This rearrangement joins TRBV4-3 to TRBJ2-1; perhaps TRBD2 as D (6 bases). Looked up from germline, CDR1 is LGHNA and CDR2 is YSLEER. V was cut by 1 base and J by 3 bases, with 10 bases left in between. The CDR3 totals 15 residues. The CDR3 loop is CASSQVGGGYNEQFF. Here the CDR3 DNA reads TGCGCCAGCAGCCAAGTGGGGGGAGGCTACAATGAGCAGTTCTTC.

The rearrangement links TRBV20-1 to TRBJ2-1; D gene ambiguous. Germline CDR1 reads DFQATT; CDR2 reads SNEGSKA (reference sequence). The CDR3 length is 14 residues. V dropped 5 bases and J dropped 0 bases, with 11 bases sitting between them. CDR3: CSALTQTSYNEQFF. The CDR3 DNA follows: TGCAGTGCTCTGACTCAGACCTCCTACAATGAGCAGTTCTTC.

This chain connects TRBV29-1 to TRBJ1-5; TRBD1 matches 9 bases. J lost 7 bases, V lost 6 bases, and 7 bases had no gene match. The CDR3 extends over 13 amino acids. Germline CDR1 is SQVTM and CDR2 is ANQGSEA. The CDR3 DNA is TGCAGCGTGGAGACAGGGGGAGGACAGCCCCAGCATTTT. This encodes CSVETGGGQPQHF.

The J gene is TRBJ2-7, the V gene TRBV5-1; D is unclear. The CDR3 totals 18 residues. The germline V gene encodes CDR1 SGHRS and CDR2 YFSETQ. Trimming took 3 bases from V and 2 from J, leaving 24 bases between them. Written as DNA, the CDR3 is TGCGCCAGCAGCTCACTTGGAGTATCGGGCCTAGGCGCCTACGAGCAGTACTTC. Protein product: CASSSLGVSGLGAYEQYF.

This clonotype was detected many times. The chain uses TRBV4-3 and TRBJ1-4, with 10 bases identical to TRBD1. The CDR3 is made up of 16 amino acids. Looked up from germline, CDR1 is LGHNA and CDR2 is YSLEER. J gave up 5 bases and V 3 bases, and 6 bases lay outside the gene matches. CDR3 sequence (DNA): TGCGCCAGCAGCCAGCTCCCGGGACAGGGGAATGAAAAACTGTTTTTT. This encodes CASSQLPGQGNEKLFF.

The gene calls are TRBV29-1 and TRBJ2-3; D remains ambiguous. This CDR3 region has 17 residues. Per germline, CDR1 SQVTM and CDR2 ANQGSEA. Trimming removed 0 bases from V and 2 bases from J, with 18 bases in between. The CDR3, as DNA: TGCAGCGTTGAAGACTACACGACCGGCCAATACACAGATACGCAGTATTTT. Protein: CSVEDYTTGQYTDTQYF.

This chain joins TRBV4-1 and TRBJ1-2, with D perhaps TRBD1 (6 bases). CDR3 length: 16 amino acids. V was cut by 0 bases and J by 3 bases, with 14 bases left in between. Per the germline V gene, CDR1 is MGHRA and CDR2 is YSYEKL. This CDR3 is CASSQDPGGKHYGYTF. The CDR3 DNA reads TGCGCCAGCAGCCAAGATCCCGGGGGCAAACACTATGGCTACACCTTC.

In this sample, this clonotype turned up a few times. This chain uses TRBV28 with TRBJ2-1, with 9 bases that match TRBD2. Trimming took 4 bases from V and 5 from J; bases not matched to a gene: 6. This CDR3 has 15 amino acids. The germline V gene has CDR1 MDHEN and CDR2 SYDVKM. In DNA, the CDR3 is TGTGCCAGCAGTTCCCAAAGCGGGGGGAACAATGAGCAGTTCTTC. Translation gives CASSSQSGGNNEQFF.

The chain combines TRBV15 with TRBJ2-1; D remains unclear. V shed 3 bases and J shed 6 bases, with 6 bases lying between them. Germline V gene data show CDR1 as LNHNV and CDR2 as YYDKDF (reference sequence). The CDR3 sequence is 12 residues long. The CDR3 DNA reads TGTGCCACCAGCAGGGCCTTCAATGAGCAGTTCTTC. Amino acid sequence: CATSRAFNEQFF. Full variable domain (rest looked up from reference TRBV15 and TRBJ2-1): DAMVIQNPRYQVTQFGKPVTLSCSQTLNHNVMYWYQQKSSQAPKLLFHYYDKDFNNEADTPDNFQSRRPNTSFCFLDIRSPGLGDTAMYLCATSRAFNEQFFGPGTRLTVL.

This clonotype was observed at least ten times. V usage is TRBV7-8 and J usage is TRBJ2-3; no clear D gene. The CDR3 is 13 residues long. Per germline, CDR1 SGHVS and CDR2 FQNEAQ. V was shortened by 1 base and J by 5 bases, with 7 bases between the two germline ends. CDR3 in amino acids: CASSLGPVDTQYF. DNA of the CDR3: TGTGCCAGCAGCTTAGGGCCTGTAGATACGCAGTATTTT.

The chain joins TRBV29-1 to TRBJ2-3; 12 bases match TRBD2. The CDR3 extends over 15 amino acids. Germline loops: CDR1 SQVTM, CDR2 ANQGSEA. Losses at the gene ends were 3 bases for V and 3 bases for J; bases not matched to a gene: 4. DNA of the CDR3: TGCAGCGTTGAGTCGACTAGCGGGGGAACAGATACGCAGTATTTT. Translated: CSVESTSGGTDTQYF.

This clonotype has more than one count but fewer than ten. CDR3 region: CASSLYAPGQADQPQHF. As DNA, the CDR3 is TGTGCCAGCAGTTTATATGCCCCGGGACAGGCAGATCAGCCCCAGCATTTT. The chain links TRBV12-3 or TRBV12-4 to TRBJ1-5, with 8 bases fitting TRBD1. The CDR3 extends over 17 amino acids. With 2 bases clipped from V and 5 bases from J, the junction kept 11 bases outside the gene matches.

This clonotype was picked up a small number of times. The chain employs TRBV19 and TRBJ2-5; TRBD1 matches 10 bases. The CDR3 has 15 amino acids. Germline CDR1 and CDR2: LNHDA and SQIVND (reference sequence). V dropped 3 bases and J dropped 4; count of bases not matched to a gene: 5. Written as DNA, the CDR3 is TGTGCCAGTAGTATGGGACAGGGGCACGGAGAGACCCAGTACTTC. Protein sequence: CASSMGQGHGETQYF. The full variable domain, completed using reference TRBV19 and TRBJ2-5, is DGGITQSPKYLFRKEGQNVTLSCEQNLNHDAMYWYRQDPGQGLRLIYYSQIVNDFQKGDIAEGYSVSREKKESFPLTVTSAQKNPTAFYLCASSMGQGHGETQYFGPGTRLLVL.

The chain combines TRBV20-1 with TRBJ2-4, with TRBD1 matching 9 bases. This CDR3 has 13 amino acids. Germline values: CDR1 DFQATT, CDR2 SNEGSKA (reference sequence). The junction had 4 bases not matched to a gene; V was cut back by 6 bases and J by 4 bases. CDR3 amino acids: CSAQGTGKNIQYF. The CDR3 region has the DNA TGCAGTGCCCAAGGGACAGGGAAAAACATTCAGTACTTC.

This clonotype has ten or more counts. The chain recombines TRBV6-5 with TRBJ1-1; the D gene is possibly TRBD1 (6 bases). The V end lost 4 bases, the J end lost 0 bases, and 9 bases lay between the germline ends. The CDR3 totals 14 residues. Germline values: CDR1 MNHEY, CDR2 SVGAGI. CDR3 sequence (DNA): TGTGCCAGCAGTTTTCGGACAGTGAACACTGAAGCTTTCTTT. Its translation is CASSFRTVNTEAFF.

This clonotype was detected ten times or more. The CDR3 region has the DNA TGCGCCAGCAGCTTGGATACCGGGACTAGCGGGAGGAACATTCAGTACTTC. Amino acid sequence: CASSLDTGTSGRNIQYF. The chain has TRBV5-1 and TRBJ2-4, with 15 bases matching TRBD2. Germline V gene sequence: CDR1 SGHRS, CDR2 YFSETQ. The V and J ends lost 0 bases and 7 bases, in that order; junction bases with no gene match: 5. CDR3 length equals 17 residues.

The J gene is TRBJ1-2, the V gene TRBV12-3 or TRBV12-4; no definite D call. Trimming pared 7 bases from V and 8 bases from J, leaving 17 bases between. The CDR3 extends over 13 amino acids. CDR3 residues: CASTSDRLGGYTF. Written as DNA, the CDR3 is TGTGCCAGCACCTCCGATCGCCTTGGGGGCTACACCTTC.

This clonotype was counted a few times. This rearrangement joins TRBV27 to TRBJ2-7, with 7 bases aligning to TRBD2. Germline lookup yields CDR1 MNHEY and CDR2 SMNVEV (reference sequence). Trimming at V came to 2 bases and at J to 4 bases, leaving 5 bases not matched to a gene. This CDR3 region has 14 residues. The CDR3 protein is CASSLGGEGYEQYF. In nucleotides, the CDR3 is TGTGCCAGCAGTTTAGGGGGGGAAGGATACGAGCAGTACTTC.